Listed below are T cell receptor beta chains from one sample, sequenced in a study of blood T cells in healthy people across ages. TCRdb fed the 5' RACE reads into MiXCR, producing one record per CDR3 protein. This table has 700,000 to 950,000 distinct CDR3 sequences, about 40% appearing once. Input material: blood. The source of these receptors is a woman aged 60 to 75 in good health. Each CDR3 is given with its conserved first and last residue.

v_call	j_call	cdr3_aa
TRBV29-1	TRBJ2-3	CSVKTNTDTQYF
TRBV12-3/TRBV12-4	TRBJ1-1	CASSPGTASEAFF
TRBV7-2	TRBJ2-3	CASSPMDTQYF
TRBV29-1	TRBJ2-7	CSVAQGQIGNYEQYF
TRBV6-5	TRBJ2-5	CASSLPGQEQYF
TRBV29-1	TRBJ1-2	CSVEDRGYGYTF
TRBV30	TRBJ1-4	CAWSGSGEKLFF
TRBV29-1	TRBJ2-5	CSVGEGGAKGETQYF
TRBV25-1	TRBJ2-5	CASSEQDIQETQYF
TRBV7-7	TRBJ2-7	CASSLGLASDEQYF
TRBV7-9	TRBJ1-1	CASSLGGGTGTEAFF
TRBV28	TRBJ1-2	CASRPGHGNYGYTF
TRBV7-4	TRBJ1-2	CASSPDDGNCYTF
TRBV12-3/TRBV12-4	TRBJ2-7	CASSSLLPGHHNEQYF
TRBV20-1	TRBJ2-7	CSARSGLAGVAQYF
TRBV7-8	TRBJ2-1	CASSLLYSEDEQFF
TRBV10-2	TRBJ2-1	CASSESSGTSNEQFF
TRBV18	TRBJ2-7	CASSPPADPYEQYF
TRBV7-2	TRBJ2-3	CASSVRGPLSRLYF
TRBV9	TRBJ2-3	CASSGLVAGGPVDTQYF
TRBV19	TRBJ1-2	CATNSGASRGYTF
TRBV28	TRBJ2-3	CASTPGSIWDTQYF